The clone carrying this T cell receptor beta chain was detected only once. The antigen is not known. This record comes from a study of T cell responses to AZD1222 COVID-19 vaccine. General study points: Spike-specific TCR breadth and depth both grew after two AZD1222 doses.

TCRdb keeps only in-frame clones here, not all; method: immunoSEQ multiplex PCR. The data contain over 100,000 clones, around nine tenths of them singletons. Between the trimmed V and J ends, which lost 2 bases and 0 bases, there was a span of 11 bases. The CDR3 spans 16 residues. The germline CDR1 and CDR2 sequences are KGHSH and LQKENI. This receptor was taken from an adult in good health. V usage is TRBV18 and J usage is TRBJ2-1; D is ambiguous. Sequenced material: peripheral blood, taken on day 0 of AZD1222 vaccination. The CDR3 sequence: CASSPGTPSSYNEQFF. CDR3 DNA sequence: TGTGCCAGCTCACCAGGTACACCGAGCTCCTACAATGAGCAGTTCTTC.